Shown below are 13 T cell receptor beta chains from a single sample sequenced in a study of lymphopenia after photon versus proton radiotherapy. Assay: immunoSEQ multiplex PCR; the TCRdb copy retains only in-frame clones and omits some. The repertoire includes about 49,000 clones, around 82% of them detected once, and just under 30% sits in the top ten. Sequenced material: peripheral blood, taken from a patient treated with photon-based radiotherapy. These receptors were obtained from a middle-aged man with gastric cancer.

This clone showed up just a few times. Other DNA sequences of this sample code for an identical CDR3. The rearrangement joins TRBV18 to TRBJ1-5, with 9 nucleotides matching TRBD1. Germline CDR1 reads KGHSH; CDR2 reads LQKENI. Losses at the gene ends were 3 bases for V and 4 bases for J; bases not matched to a gene: 4. The CDR3 sequence is 15 residues long. CDR3 bases: TGTGCCAGCTCACCGGACAGGGGAGGGAATCAGCCCCAGCATTTT. It translates to CASSPDRGGNQPQHF.

The chain links TRBV15 to TRBJ1-6, with 9 bases lining up with TRBD1. Trimming took 2 bases from V and 9 from J; bases not matched to a gene: 5. In germline, CDR1 is LNHNV, CDR2 YYDKDF (reference sequence). The CDR3 runs 15 residues. CDR3 amino acids: CATSRTGGEVSPLHF. CDR3 nucleotides: TGTGCCACCAGCAGAACAGGGGGCGAAGTTTCACCCCTCCACTTT.

This chain connects TRBV4-1 to TRBJ2-5; D not resolved. The last part of the DNA fits TRBJ2-7 better; the J call may be wrong. CDR1 MGHRA and CDR2 YSYEKL come from the germline V gene. This CDR3 region has 15 residues. As DNA, the CDR3 is TGCGCCAGCAGCCAAGTAGGTACAGCCTCCTACGAGCAGTACTTC. This codes for CASSQVGTASYEQYF.

The gene calls are TRBV5-1 and TRBJ1-3; possible D gene TRBD1, 5 bases. The CDR3 contains 16 residues. The ends were cut back, 0 bases at V and 2 bases at J, with 12 bases in the middle. Germline CDR1 is SGHRS and CDR2 is YFSETQ. CDR3 nucleotide sequence: TGCGCCAGCAGCTTGGTTTCGGAGGGGACTGGAAACACCATATATTTT. It yields the protein CASSLVSEGTGNTIYF.

The chain links TRBV19 to TRBJ1-1, with D possibly being TRBD1 (6 bases). Germline CDR1 LNHDA, CDR2 SQIVND (reference sequence). This CDR3 has 12 residues. Between the trimmed V and J ends, which lost 7 bases and 7 bases, there was a span of 13 bases. The CDR3 protein is CASNQGSIEAFF. DNA for the CDR3: TGTGCCAGTAACCAGGGGTCCATTGAAGCTTTCTTT.

The genes are TRBV28 and TRBJ2-2; possible D gene TRBD1, 5 bases. Germline-derived CDR1 and CDR2 are MDHEN and SYDVKM. V lost 3 bases, J lost 4 bases, and 6 bases lay in between. This CDR3 has 13 residues. The CDR3 DNA reads as TGTGCCAGCAGTTTTCAGGGCACCGGGGAGCTGTTTTTT. Amino acid sequence: CASSFQGTGELFF.

This chain connects TRBV2 to TRBJ2-2, with 11 bases matching TRBD2. CDR1 SNHLY and CDR2 FYNNEI come from the germline V gene. The CDR3 loop spans 14 amino acids. With V trimmed by 6 bases and J by 4 bases, 1 base remained unmatched. CDR3 residues: CASRGLAVTGELFF. CDR3 DNA sequence: TGTGCCAGCAGGGGACTAGCGGTCACCGGGGAGCTGTTTTTT.

The chain carries TRBV6-6 and TRBJ2-5, with TRBD1 identical over 10 bases. The length of the CDR3 is 15 residues. In germline, CDR1 is MNHNY, CDR2 SVGAGI (reference sequence). Trimming removed 6 bases from V and 4 bases from J; junction bases left unmatched: 8. CDR3 sequence reads: CASSRPTGGRETQYF. CDR3 nucleotide sequence: TGTGCCAGCAGCCGACCGACAGGGGGCCGAGAGACCCAGTACTTC.

The CDR3 loop is CASSIASADVNTEAFF. The CDR3 bases are TGTGCCAGTAGTATAGCCTCCGCAGATGTGAACACTGAAGCTTTCTTT. The chain has TRBV19 and TRBJ1-1; no clear D gene. V lost 1 base and J 0 bases, leaving 12 bases between the germline ends. The CDR3 consists of 16 residues. In germline, CDR1 is LNHDA, CDR2 SQIVND (reference sequence).

This clone was seen only a few times. The chain carries TRBV29-1 and TRBJ2-7, with a possible D match to TRBD1 (5 bases). CDR1 is SQVTM and CDR2 is ANQGSEA in the germline V gene. The CDR3 runs 11 residues. V lost 6 bases and J 4 bases, leaving 10 bases between the germline ends. The CDR3 is CSVRQSYEQYF. The CDR3 bases are TGCAGCGTCCGACAGAGTTACGAGCAGTACTTC.

The chain joins TRBV18 to TRBJ2-5; the D gene is possibly TRBD2 (5 bases). CDR1 and CDR2 from the germline V gene are KGHSH and LQKENI. The germline V and J ends were trimmed by 1 base and 3 bases, with 9 bases remaining between them. The CDR3 extends over 14 amino acids. The CDR3 loop reads CASSPQYGEETQYF. The CDR3, as DNA: TGTGCCAGCTCACCACAATACGGGGAAGAGACCCAGTACTTC.

This clone was detected many times. The chain links TRBV19 to TRBJ1-1; D unclear. Germline lookup yields CDR1 LNHDA and CDR2 SQIVND (reference sequence). The CDR3 loop spans 13 amino acids. With 3 bases removed from V and 5 bases from J, the gap between germline ends came to 10 bases. This CDR3 reads CASSITGRTEAFF. The CDR3 coding sequence is TGTGCCAGTAGTATCACGGGCCGGACTGAAGCTTTCTTT.

V is TRBV2 and J is TRBJ1-5; D is unresolved. The CDR3 covers 14 residues. Germline CDR1 SNHLY, CDR2 FYNNEI. Trimming left V 0 bases short and J 4 bases short, with 7 bases between. The chain's CDR3 is CASSEAALNQPQHF. The DNA of the CDR3 is TGTGCCAGCAGTGAAGCGGCCCTGAATCAGCCCCAGCATTTT.